This is a list of T cell receptor beta chains from one sample in a study of cytomegalovirus exposure and HLA in healthy donors. The data were produced by immunoSEQ multiplex PCR, yet TCRdb's version contains in-frame clones alone and is incomplete. This sample has under 200,000 clones, with roughly four fifths found just once. Material: PBMCs. All receptors derive from a woman younger than 35 in good health and CMV-seropositive. Both conserved end residues are part of each CDR3. D genes are given only for firm matches. Some rows mark clone size as missing; the rest say once, few, many or name a class of expanded clone.

j_call,clone_size,d_call,v_call,cdr3_aa,cdr3_nt
TRBJ1-6,-,-,TRBV5-1,CASSLQEYSPLHF,TGCGCCAGCAGCCTACAGGAGTATTCACCCCTCCACTTT
TRBJ1-3,-,-,TRBV7-9,CASSPSGTGTHWNTIYF,TGTGCCAGCAGCCCCTCGGGTACCGGGACACACTGGAACACCATATATTTT
TRBJ2-7,-,TRBD2,TRBV11-2,CASSLAPGGLYEQYF,TGTGCCAGCAGCTTAGCCCCGGGGGGACTCTACGAGCAGTACTTC
TRBJ2-5,-,TRBD1,TRBV5-4,CATRPGTGAVEQYF,TGTGCCACCCGCCCCGGGACAGGGGCTGTAGAGCAGTACTTC
TRBJ1-1,-,TRBD1,TRBV2,CASSSGTGEAFF,TGTGCCAGCAGTTCCGGGACAGGTGAAGCTTTCTTT
TRBJ2-3,-,TRBD2,TRBV7-2,CASSLALSGGTDTQYF,TGTGCCAGCAGCTTAGCCCTATCGGGGGGAACAGATACGCAGTATTTT
TRBJ2-2,-,TRBD1,TRBV7-2,CASSLTGGYTNTGELFF,TGTGCCAGCAGCTTGACAGGGGGCTACACGAACACCGGGGAGCTGTTTTTT
TRBJ2-5,-,-,TRBV6-5,CASSYSGTQYF,TGTGCCAGCAGTTATTCAGGGACCCAGTACTTC
TRBJ2-7,-,-,TRBV7-3,CASSLQGRGDEQYF,TGTGCCAGCAGCTTACAGGGGCGAGGGGACGAGCAGTACTTC
TRBJ2-3,-,TRBD1,TRBV7-6,CASSLGTGRTDTQYF,TGTGCCAGCAGCCTGGGGACAGGGCGCACAGATACGCAGTATTTT
TRBJ2-4,once,-,TRBV28,CASSLRGAGANIQYF,TGTGCCAGCAGTTTACGGGGGGCTGGGGCGAACATTCAGTACTTC
TRBJ1-1,once,-,TRBV28,CASSDPRGGMNTEAFF,TGTGCCAGCAGTGACCCCCGGGGAGGGATGAACACTGAAGCTTTCTTT
TRBJ2-3,-,-,TRBV15,CATSSHLGTDTQYF,TGTGCCACCAGCAGCCACCTAGGCACAGATACGCAGTATTTT
TRBJ2-1,-,-,TRBV2,CASKNRDVKGNEQFF,TGTGCCAGCAAGAACAGGGACGTTAAGGGGAATGAGCAGTTCTTC
TRBJ1-5,-,-,TRBV5-5,CASSLRGFSNQPQHF,TGTGCCAGCAGCCTCAGGGGCTTTAGCAATCAGCCCCAGCATTTT
TRBJ1-2,-,TRBD1,TRBV19,CASRTGTGGFINYGYTF,TGTGCCAGTAGAACCGGGACAGGGGGGTTTATAAACTATGGCTACACCTTC
TRBJ2-5,-,TRBD1,TRBV28,CASSHPRQGRETQYF,TGTGCCAGCAGTCACCCCCGACAGGGTAGAGAGACCCAGTACTTC
TRBJ2-5,-,TRBD1,TRBV5-4,CASSFHPGQGGEGTQYF,TGTGCCAGCAGCTTTCACCCGGGACAGGGGGGTGAGGGGACCCAGTACTTC
TRBJ2-2,-,TRBD1,TRBV19,CASSIQGANTGELFF,TGTGCCAGTAGTATTCAGGGGGCGAACACCGGGGAGCTGTTTTTT
TRBJ1-6,-,-,TRBV13,CASGLRKGGSYNSPLHF,TGTGCCAGCGGCTTAAGGAAAGGGGGCTCCTATAATTCACCCCTCCACTTT
TRBJ1-5,-,TRBD1,TRBV6-6,CASSRGQGPQPQHF,TGTGCCAGCAGTCGAGGACAGGGTCCTCAGCCCCAGCATTTT
TRBJ1-3,-,TRBD1,TRBV7-9,CASSSTGPGNTIYF,TGTGCCAGCAGCTCGACAGGGCCCGGAAACACCATATATTTT
TRBJ2-5,-,-,TRBV29-1,CSVVRGETQYF,TGCAGCGTTGTGCGGGGTGAGACCCAGTACTTC
TRBJ2-2,-,-,TRBV7-9,CASSKTTGTTTGELFF,TGTGCCAGCAGCAAGACTACCGGGACAACCACCGGGGAGCTGTTTTTT
TRBJ2-1,-,TRBD2,TRBV7-2,CASSLVGLAGRSSYNEQFF,TGTGCCAGCAGCTTAGTGGGACTAGCGGGGAGGAGCTCCTACAATGAGCAGTTCTTC
TRBJ1-2,once,TRBD1,TRBV7-9,CASSTQGDGYTF,TGTGCCAGCAGCACGCAGGGGGATGGCTACACCTTC
TRBJ1-4,once,-,TRBV28,CASSPRFLDSGEKLFF,TGTGCCAGCAGCCCCCGGTTCCTGGACAGTGGTGAAAAACTGTTTTTT
TRBJ2-6,-,TRBD1,TRBV4-3,CASSLLLPLGQSGANVLTF,TGCGCCAGCAGCCTCTTATTACCGTTGGGACAGTCTGGGGCCAACGTCCTGACTTTC
TRBJ1-1,-,-,TRBV30,CAWSVLHEAFF,TGTGCCTGGAGTGTACTGCACGAAGCTTTCTTT
TRBJ2-2,-,TRBD2,TRBV2,CASSYGGGTNTGELFF,TGTGCCAGCAGTTACGGGGGGGGCACGAACACCGGGGAGCTGTTTTTT
TRBJ1-3,-,-,TRBV4-2,CASSQASGNTIYF,TGTGCCAGCAGCCAAGCATCTGGAAACACCATATATTTT
TRBJ2-3,-,-,TRBV27,CASSRDWREPWKAQYF,TGTGCCAGCAGTCGGGACTGGCGCGAACCGTGGAAAGCGCAGTATTTT
TRBJ1-2,-,TRBD1,TRBV7-2,CASSPDRGIDGYTF,TGTGCCAGCAGCCCCGACAGGGGGATCGATGGCTACACCTTC
TRBJ1-3,-,TRBD1,TRBV6-1,CASSRQGDSGNTIYF,TGTGCCAGCAGTAGACAGGGGGACTCTGGAAACACCATATATTTT
TRBJ2-3,-,TRBD2,TRBV5-1,CASRNRGDPTDTQYF,TGCGCCAGCCGTAACCGGGGGGACCCCACAGATACGCAGTATTTT
TRBJ1-4,-,-,TRBV18,CASSPLFVTGGTTEKLFF,TGTGCCAGCTCACCACTCTTTGTAACAGGTGGTACGACTGAAAAACTGTTTTTT
TRBJ2-7,-,-,TRBV28,CASSPLAPTPEQYF,TGTGCCAGCAGTCCCCTAGCACCCACCCCCGAGCAGTACTTC
TRBJ2-7,once,-,TRBV15,CATSRGGPSYEQYF,TGTGCCACCAGCAGGGGGGGGCCCTCCTACGAGCAGTACTTC
TRBJ2-3,-,-,TRBV4-1,CASSQDMYRVDTQYF,TGCGCCAGCAGCCAAGATATGTATCGCGTTGATACGCAGTATTTT
TRBJ2-1,-,-,TRBV9,CASSSTGYPQYNEQFF,TGTGCCAGCAGCTCCACAGGGTACCCGCAGTACAATGAGCAGTTCTTC
TRBJ1-6,-,TRBD1,TRBV5-1,CASSLVGDSRSPLHF,TGCGCCAGCAGCTTGGTGGGGGACAGTCGTTCACCCCTCCACTTT
TRBJ1-1,-,-,TRBV19,CASSIGGEAFF,TGTGCCAGTAGTATAGGAGGGGAAGCTTTCTTT
TRBJ2-7,few,-,TRBV5-1,CASSTYGRTDDEQYF,TGCGCCAGCAGCACATACGGCCGGACAGACGACGAGCAGTACTTC
TRBJ2-3,-,TRBD2,TRBV9,CASSVAGLGGTDTQYF,TGTGCCAGCAGCGTAGCGGGACTAGGGGGCACAGATACGCAGTATTTT
TRBJ1-1,-,-,TRBV2,CASSVSGVDTEAFF,TGTGCCAGCAGTGTATCGGGGGTGGACACTGAAGCTTTCTTT
TRBJ1-5,-,-,TRBV9,CASSVSGEGNQPQHF,TGTGCCAGCAGCGTCTCTGGGGAGGGCAATCAGCCCCAGCATTTT
TRBJ1-1,-,-,TRBV19,CASTPTANTEAFF,TGTGCCAGTACCCCGACAGCAAACACTGAAGCTTTCTTT
TRBJ1-1,-,TRBD1,TRBV5-1,CASSPGTGRMHTEAFF,TGCGCCAGCAGCCCGGGGACAGGGAGAATGCACACTGAAGCTTTCTTT
TRBJ1-1,few,-,TRBV4-1,CASSQDLSRHEAFF,TGCGCCAGCAGCCAAGACTTGAGCAGGCATGAAGCTTTCTTT
TRBJ1-1,-,-,TRBV9,CASSHGGRGTEAFF,TGTGCCAGCAGCCACGGGGGGAGAGGTACTGAAGCTTTCTTT
TRBJ1-4,-,TRBD1,TRBV7-9,CASSLNKQGQNEKLFF,TGTGCCAGCAGCCTAAACAAACAGGGGCAAAATGAAAAACTGTTTTTT
TRBJ1-1,-,TRBD1,TRBV27,CASSSIQGASEAFF,TGTGCCAGCAGTTCGATACAGGGGGCTAGTGAAGCTTTCTTT
TRBJ2-1,-,TRBD2,TRBV9,CASSAGGNEQFF,TGTGCCAGCAGCGCCGGGGGGAATGAGCAGTTCTTC